The clone carrying this T cell receptor (beta chain) occurred once. These data come from a study of shared clonotypes between healthy human individuals. When samples were unsorted, about 90 million PBMCs were used for genomic DNA. Germline V CDR1 and CDR2: SGHTA, FQGNSA. V dropped 3 bases and J dropped 2; count of bases not matched to a gene: 3. The CDR3 totals 15 residues. At the deep level, the assay was run. Template amounts of 300 to 350 ng DNA, 25,000 to 30,000 T cell genomes, were employed in unsorted PBMC replicate PCRs. TCRdb's copy holds only in-frame clones and misses some; the assay was immunoSEQ multiplex PCR. Among some 530,000 clones, about 84% were seen once, and the ten largest hold roughly 13%.

The sequence derives from a woman between 40 and 55 years old in good health. Some clones in this sample may be carry-over from other donors' samples. The sequenced sample was PBMCs. The chain is built from TRBV7-2 and TRBJ2-5, with 10 bases identical to TRBD2. The CDR3 DNA follows: TGTGCCAGCAGCTTCCAAGCGGGAGGGCAAGAGACCCAGTACTTC. Its translation: CASSFQAGGQETQYF. Full variable domain (rest looked up from reference TRBV7-2 and TRBJ2-5): GAGVSQSPSNKVTEKGKDVELRCDPISGHTALYWYRQSLGQGLEFLIYFQGNSAPDKSGLPSDRFSAERTGGSVSTLTIQRTQQEDSAVYLCASSFQAGGQETQYFGPGTRLLVL.